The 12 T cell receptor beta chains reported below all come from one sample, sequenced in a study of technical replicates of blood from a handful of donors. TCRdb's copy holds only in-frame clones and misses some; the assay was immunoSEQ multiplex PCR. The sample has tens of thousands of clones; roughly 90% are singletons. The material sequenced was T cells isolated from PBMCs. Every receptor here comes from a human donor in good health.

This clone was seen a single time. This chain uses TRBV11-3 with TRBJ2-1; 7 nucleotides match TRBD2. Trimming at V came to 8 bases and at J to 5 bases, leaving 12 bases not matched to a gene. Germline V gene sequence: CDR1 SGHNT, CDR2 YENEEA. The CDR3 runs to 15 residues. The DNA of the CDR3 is TGTGCCAGCGCCATCGGGGGGAGTCAGGACAATGAGCAGTTCTTC. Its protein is CASAIGGSQDNEQFF. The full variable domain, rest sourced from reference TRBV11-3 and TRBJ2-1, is EAGVVQSPRYKIIEKKQPVAFWCNPISGHNTLYWYLQNLGQGPELLIRYENEEAVDDSQLPKDRFSAERLKGVDSTLKIQPAELGDSAVYLCASAIGGSQDNEQFFGPGTRLTVL.

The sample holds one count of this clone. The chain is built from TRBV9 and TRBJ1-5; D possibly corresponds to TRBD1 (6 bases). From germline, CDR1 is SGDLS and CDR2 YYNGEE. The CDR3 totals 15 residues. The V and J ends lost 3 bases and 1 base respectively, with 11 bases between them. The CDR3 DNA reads TGTGCCAGCAGCGCTGAGGGGGTAAGCAATCAGCCCCAGCATTTT. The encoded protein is CASSAEGVSNQPQHF.

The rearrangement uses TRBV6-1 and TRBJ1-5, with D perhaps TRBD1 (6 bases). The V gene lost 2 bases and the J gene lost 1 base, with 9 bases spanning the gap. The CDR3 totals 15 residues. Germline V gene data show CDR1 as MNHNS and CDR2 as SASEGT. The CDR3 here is CASSEIGGSNQPQHF. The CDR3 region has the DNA TGTGCCAGCAGTGAAATTGGGGGCAGCAATCAGCCCCAGCATTTT.

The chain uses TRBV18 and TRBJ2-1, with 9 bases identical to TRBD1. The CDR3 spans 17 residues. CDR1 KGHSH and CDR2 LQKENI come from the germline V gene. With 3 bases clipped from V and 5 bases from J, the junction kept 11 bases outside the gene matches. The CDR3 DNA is TGTGCCAGCTCACCTCCTACTGGGACAGGGATGAACAATGAGCAGTTCTTC. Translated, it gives CASSPPTGTGMNNEQFF. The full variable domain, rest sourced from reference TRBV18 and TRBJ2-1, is NAGVMQNPRHLVRRRGQEARLRCSPMKGHSHVYWYRQLPEEGLKFMVYLQKENIIDESGMPKERFSAEFPKEGPSILRIQQVVRGDSAAYFCASSPPTGTGMNNEQFFGPGTRLTVL.

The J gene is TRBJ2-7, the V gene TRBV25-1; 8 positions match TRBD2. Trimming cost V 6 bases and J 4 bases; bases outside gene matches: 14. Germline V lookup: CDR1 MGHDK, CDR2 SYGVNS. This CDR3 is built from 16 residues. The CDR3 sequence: CASSGRAHLGFYEQYF. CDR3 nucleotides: TGTGCCAGCAGCGGGAGGGCCCATTTGGGATTTTACGAGCAGTACTTC.

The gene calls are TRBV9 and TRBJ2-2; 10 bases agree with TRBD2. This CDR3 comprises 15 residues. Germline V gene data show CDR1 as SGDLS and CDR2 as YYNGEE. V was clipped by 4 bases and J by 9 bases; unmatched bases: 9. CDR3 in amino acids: CASSPRTSGSRELFF. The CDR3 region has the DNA TGTGCCAGCAGCCCAAGGACTAGCGGTTCGAGGGAGCTGTTTTTT.

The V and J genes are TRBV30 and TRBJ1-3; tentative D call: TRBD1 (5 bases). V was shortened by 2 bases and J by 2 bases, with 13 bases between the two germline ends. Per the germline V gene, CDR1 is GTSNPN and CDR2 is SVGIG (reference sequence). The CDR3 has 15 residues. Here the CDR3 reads CAWSYTGGAGNTIYF. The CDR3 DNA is TGTGCCTGGAGTTATACCGGGGGAGCTGGAAACACCATATATTTT. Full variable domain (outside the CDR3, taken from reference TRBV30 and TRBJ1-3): SQTIHQWPATLVQPVGSPLSLECTVEGTSNPNLYWYRQAAGRGLQLLFYSVGIGQISSEVPQNLSASRPQDRQFILSSKKLLLSDSGFYLCAWSYTGGAGNTIYFGEGSWLTVV.

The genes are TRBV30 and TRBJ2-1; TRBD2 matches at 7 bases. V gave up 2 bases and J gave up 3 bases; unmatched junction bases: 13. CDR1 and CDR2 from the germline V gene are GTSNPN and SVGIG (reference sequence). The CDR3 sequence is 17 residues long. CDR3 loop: CAWSINSRLAIYNEQFF. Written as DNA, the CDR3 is TGTGCCTGGAGTATCAATTCGAGACTAGCAATCTACAATGAGCAGTTCTTC.

Here the CDR3 reads CASRSLAKNIQYF. The CDR3 DNA is TGTGCCAGCAGATCCCTAGCCAAAAACATTCAGTACTTC. The rearrangement links TRBV11-2 to TRBJ2-4; no definite D call. CDR1 is SGHAT, CDR2 FQNNGV, per germline. The CDR3 is made up of 13 amino acids. V gave up 6 bases and J gave up 0 bases, with 6 bases separating them.

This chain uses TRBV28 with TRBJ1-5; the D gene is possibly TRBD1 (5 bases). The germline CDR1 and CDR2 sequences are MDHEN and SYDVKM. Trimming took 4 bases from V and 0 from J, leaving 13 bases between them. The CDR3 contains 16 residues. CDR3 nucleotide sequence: TGTGCCAGCAGTTCCCCCAGACAGACTAGCAATCAGCCCCAGCATTTT. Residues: CASSSPRQTSNQPQHF.

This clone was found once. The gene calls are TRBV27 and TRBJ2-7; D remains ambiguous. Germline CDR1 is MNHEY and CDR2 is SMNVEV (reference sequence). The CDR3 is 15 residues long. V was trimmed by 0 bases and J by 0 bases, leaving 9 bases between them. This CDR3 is CASSLSWQVSYEQYF. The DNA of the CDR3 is TGTGCCAGCAGTTTATCGTGGCAGGTCTCCTACGAGCAGTACTTC.

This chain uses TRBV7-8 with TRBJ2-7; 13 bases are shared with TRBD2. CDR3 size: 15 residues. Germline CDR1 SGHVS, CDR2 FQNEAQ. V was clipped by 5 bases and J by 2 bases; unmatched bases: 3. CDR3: CASSPGLAGPYEQYF. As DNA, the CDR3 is TGTGCCAGCAGCCCGGGACTAGCGGGGCCCTACGAGCAGTACTTC.